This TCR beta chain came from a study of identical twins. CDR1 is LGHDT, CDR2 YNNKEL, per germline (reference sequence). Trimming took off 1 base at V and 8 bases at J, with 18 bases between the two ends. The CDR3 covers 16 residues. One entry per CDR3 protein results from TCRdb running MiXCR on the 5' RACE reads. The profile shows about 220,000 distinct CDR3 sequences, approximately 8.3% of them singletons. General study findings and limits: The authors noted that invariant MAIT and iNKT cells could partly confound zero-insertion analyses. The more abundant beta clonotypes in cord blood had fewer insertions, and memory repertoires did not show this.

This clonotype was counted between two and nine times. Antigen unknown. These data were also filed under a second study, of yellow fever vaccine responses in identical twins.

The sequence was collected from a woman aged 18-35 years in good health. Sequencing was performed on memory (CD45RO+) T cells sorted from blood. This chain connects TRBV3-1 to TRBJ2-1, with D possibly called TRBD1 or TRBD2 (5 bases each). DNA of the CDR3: TGTGCCAGCAGCCAAGGGTTACGGAGCTTGGGGGATGAGCAGTTCTTC. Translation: CASSQGLRSLGDEQFF.